The 21 T cell receptor beta chains reported below all come from one sample, sequenced in a study of blood T cell repertoires in COVID-19. TCRdb keeps only in-frame clones here, not all; method: immunoSEQ multiplex PCR. The sample has some 130,000 clones, approximately 77% seen once. Sequenced sample: peripheral blood. Source of these receptors: an elderly man with acute or convalescent COVID-19.

The chain is built from TRBV6-5 and TRBJ2-2; tentative D call: TRBD1 (6 bases). V lost 2 bases, J lost 6 bases, and 16 bases lay in between. There are 16 residues in the CDR3. Germline V gene data show CDR1 as MNHEY and CDR2 as SVGAGI. This CDR3 is CASSYGRGLRAGELFF. CDR3 bases: TGTGCCAGCAGTTACGGCAGGGGCTTGCGGGCCGGGGAGCTGTTTTTT.

This clone has more than one count but fewer than ten. CDR3 DNA sequence: TGCGCCAGCAGCCAAGCCCGTAGCGGGGGATTCTCCTACAATGAGCAGTTCTTC. Translation gives CASSQARSGGFSYNEQFF. J is TRBJ2-1 and V is TRBV4-1, with 9 positions matching TRBD2. The CDR3 loop spans 18 amino acids. With V trimmed by 1 base and J by 0 bases, 7 bases remained unmatched. Looked up from germline, CDR1 is MGHRA and CDR2 is YSYEKL.

This clone was counted at least ten times. V and J are TRBV4-1 and TRBJ1-3; D remains unclear. V lost 0 bases, J lost 2 bases, and 8 bases lay in between. CDR1 is MGHRA and CDR2 is YSYEKL in the germline V gene. The CDR3 runs to 15 residues. The CDR3 loop is CASSQDHSPGNTIYF. The CDR3, as DNA: TGCGCCAGCAGCCAAGATCACTCCCCTGGAAACACCATATATTTT.

The chain uses TRBV6-4 and TRBJ1-1; 10 nucleotides line up with TRBD1. The CDR3 runs 15 residues. Germline V gene lookup returns CDR1 MRHNA and CDR2 SNTAGT. Unmatched junction bases numbered 4, after V lost 0 bases and J lost 6 bases. For the CDR3, the DNA is TGTGCCAGCAGTGACTCCGGGACAGGGGCGGCTGAAGCTTTCTTT. Translation: CASSDSGTGAAEAFF.

This clone was found many times. The chain joins TRBV6-6 to TRBJ1-2, with 8 positions matching TRBD1. The germline gives CDR1 MNHNY, CDR2 SVGAGI (reference sequence). The trim removed 8 bases at V and 6 bases at J, leaving 5 bases unmatched. This CDR3 comprises 12 residues. The CDR3 loop reads CASLRGRNGYTF. CDR3 coding DNA: TGTGCCAGCCTCAGGGGGCGCAATGGCTACACCTTC.

The chain couples TRBV5-1 to TRBJ1-4, with 7 bases identical to TRBD1. The CDR3 has 15 residues. The germline V gene has CDR1 SGHRS and CDR2 YFSETQ. Trimming took 3 bases from V and 0 from J; bases not matched to a gene: 2. The CDR3 DNA is TGCGCCAGCAGCTGGGGGACAGCAACTAATGAAAAACTGTTTTTT. Protein: CASSWGTATNEKLFF.

This clone was seen a handful of times. The rearrangement links TRBV7-8 to TRBJ1-6, with D possibly being TRBD1 (5 bases). Per germline, CDR1 SGHVS and CDR2 FQNEAQ. Trimming removed 1 base at V and 3 bases at J, with 7 bases between. CDR3 length: 15 amino acids. The CDR3 reads CASSLVDSYNSPLHF. CDR3 nucleotides: TGTGCCAGCAGCTTAGTAGACAGCTATAATTCACCCCTCCACTTT.

This chain links TRBV7-3 with TRBJ2-5; a weak D match, TRBD2 (6 bases). The germline V gene has CDR1 SGHTA and CDR2 FQGTGA. The CDR3 consists of 14 residues. V dropped 3 bases and J dropped 6 bases, with 14 bases sitting between them. The CDR3 coding sequence is TGTGCCAGCAGCTTGGGGGGAACCCCCAAGACCCAGTACTTC. Protein product: CASSLGGTPKTQYF. Drawing the rest from reference TRBV7-3 and TRBJ2-5, the complete variable domain is GAGVSQTPSNKVTEKGKYVELRCDPISGHTALYWYRQSLGQGPEFLIYFQGTGAADDSGLPNDRFFAVRPEGSVSTLKIQRTERGDSAVYLCASSLGGTPKTQYFGPGTRLLVL.

In its sample, this clone was seen a few times. The genes are TRBV20-1 and TRBJ1-2; D unresolved. The CDR3 spans 11 residues. CDR1 DFQATT and CDR2 SNEGSKA come from the germline V gene (reference sequence). V lost 0 bases and J 8 bases, leaving 7 bases between the germline ends. The CDR3: CSAREREGYTF. DNA of the CDR3: TGCAGTGCTAGAGAACGAGAGGGCTACACCTTC.

This clone was recorded only once. This sequence joins TRBV3-1 (or the pseudogene TRBV3-2) and TRBJ2-3; 9 bases are a match to TRBD2. V gave up 3 bases and J gave up 2 bases; unmatched junction bases: 3. Germline CDR1 is LGHDT and CDR2 is YNNKEL (reference sequence). The CDR3 extends over 15 amino acids. The CDR3 bases are TGTGCCAGCAGCCAGCTAGCGGGGCTCACAGATACGCAGTATTTT. Its protein product is CASSQLAGLTDTQYF.

The J gene is TRBJ2-7, the V gene TRBV3-1 (or the pseudogene TRBV3-2); possibly TRBD1 for D (7 bases). With 5 bases removed from V and 0 bases from J, the gap between germline ends came to 11 bases. This CDR3 has 14 residues. CDR1 LGHDT and CDR2 YNNKEL come from the germline V gene (reference sequence). Here the CDR3 DNA reads TGTGCCAGCAGCGGGCGGGACAGCTCCTACGAGCAGTACTTC. Translation: CASSGRDSSYEQYF.

This chain connects TRBV7-2 to TRBJ2-7; a possible D gene is TRBD1 (6 bases). CDR1 is SGHTA and CDR2 is FQGNSA in the germline V gene. CDR3 length: 15 residues. The germline V and J ends were trimmed by 1 base and 2 bases, with 12 bases remaining between them. The CDR3: CASSLDPGVTYEQYF. CDR3 nucleotides: TGTGCCAGCAGCTTAGATCCAGGGGTCACCTACGAGCAGTACTTC.

The J gene is TRBJ2-5, the V gene TRBV5-1; 9 bases agree with TRBD1. The CDR3 spans 12 residues. Per germline, CDR1 SGHRS and CDR2 YFSETQ. Trimming took 4 bases from V and 5 from J; bases not matched to a gene: 0. Here the CDR3 reads CASSTGGETQYF. The CDR3 DNA is TGCGCCAGCAGCACAGGGGGCGAGACCCAGTACTTC.

The table lists this clone with a count of one. The chain links TRBV7-2 to TRBJ2-1; TRBD1 might be the D (7 bases). V lost 1 base to trimming and J lost 3 bases, with 13 bases between them. CDR3 length: 16 residues. Per germline, CDR1 SGHTA and CDR2 FQGNSA. This CDR3 reads CASSLGAGQIYNEQFF. CDR3 DNA sequence: TGTGCCAGCAGCTTAGGGGCGGGACAGATCTACAATGAGCAGTTCTTC.

The chain joins TRBV4-2 to TRBJ1-3; the D gene is possibly TRBD1 (6 bases). V was cut by 7 bases and J by 0 bases, with 10 bases left in between. Germline V CDR1 and CDR2: LGHNA, YNFKEQ. CDR3 length: 14 residues. The CDR3 sequence: CASNRDTSGNTIYF. The CDR3 bases are TGTGCCAGCAACCGGGACACCTCTGGAAACACCATATATTTT.

With respect to this clone: The sample holds other DNA sequences that translate to the same CDR3. The chain couples TRBV29-1 to TRBJ2-3; 7 bases match TRBD1. Germline V gene sequence: CDR1 SQVTM, CDR2 ANQGSEA. Trimming removed 1 base from V and 3 bases from J; junction bases left unmatched: 4. The CDR3 is 14 amino acids. CDR3 in amino acids: CSVEGQGFTDTQYF. The CDR3 DNA sequence: TGCAGCGTTGAAGGACAGGGTTTTACAGATACGCAGTATTTT.

The gene calls are TRBV6-4 and TRBJ1-1; 7 nucleotides line up with TRBD1. The J segment lost 3 bases and the V segment lost 10 bases, leaving 14 bases of the junction unmatched. The CDR3 loop spans 15 amino acids. Germline V gene sequence: CDR1 MRHNA, CDR2 SNTAGT. The CDR3 here is CATTATGVRDTEAFF. Here the CDR3 DNA reads TGTGCCACTACAGCCACAGGGGTCCGGGACACTGAAGCTTTCTTT.

J is TRBJ2-5 and V is TRBV6-5, with TRBD2 matching over 11 bases. There are 16 residues in the CDR3. CDR1 and CDR2 from the germline V gene are MNHEY and SVGAGI. The trim removed 2 bases at V and 4 bases at J, leaving 6 bases unmatched. The CDR3, as DNA: TGTGCCAGCAGTTACGCGGTAGCGGGGGGGGGAGAGACCCAGTACTTC. It specifies CASSYAVAGGGETQYF.

The chain recombines TRBV2 with TRBJ1-1; TRBD1 aligns across 7 bases. V lost 0 bases and J lost 1; bases outside the gene matches: 5. Germline values: CDR1 SNHLY, CDR2 FYNNEI. This CDR3 is 16 amino acids long. For the CDR3, the DNA is TGTGCCAGCAGTGAAGCAGGGGGCGTCCCGAACACTGAAGCTTTCTTT. Protein: CASSEAGGVPNTEAFF.

The chain couples TRBV7-2 to TRBJ2-3, with 10 bases matching TRBD1. CDR1 and CDR2 (germline): SGHTA, FQGNSA. J gave up 3 bases and V 5 bases, and 8 bases lay outside the gene matches. CDR3 length: 16 amino acids. The CDR3 DNA is TGTGCCAGCAGCCCTCCGCCGGGACAGGGGACAGATACGCAGTATTTT. Its translation: CASSPPPGQGTDTQYF.

This sequence joins TRBV6-5 and TRBJ1-1, with 12 positions matching TRBD1. V gave up 6 bases and J gave up 1 base; unmatched junction bases: 3. The CDR3 is made up of 15 amino acids. Germline V CDR1 and CDR2: MNHEY, SVGAGI. CDR3 sequence reads: CASRGQGARNTEAFF. CDR3 bases: TGTGCCAGCAGGGGACAGGGGGCACGGAACACTGAAGCTTTCTTT.